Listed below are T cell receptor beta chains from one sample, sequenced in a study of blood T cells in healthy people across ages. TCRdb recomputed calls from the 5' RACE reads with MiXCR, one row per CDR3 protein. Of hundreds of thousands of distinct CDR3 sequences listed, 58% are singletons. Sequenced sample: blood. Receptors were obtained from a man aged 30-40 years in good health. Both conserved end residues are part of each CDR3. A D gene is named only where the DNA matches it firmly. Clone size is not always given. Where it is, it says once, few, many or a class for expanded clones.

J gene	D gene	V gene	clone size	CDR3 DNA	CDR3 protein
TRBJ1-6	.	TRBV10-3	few	TGTGCCATCAGTGCATCCGGATCACCCCTCCACTTT	CAISASGSPLHF
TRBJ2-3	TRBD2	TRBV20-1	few	TGCAGTGCCCAACTAGCGGAGGGTACGAATACGCAGTATTTT	CSAQLAEGTNTQYF
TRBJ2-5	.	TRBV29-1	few	TGCAGCGTTCTCCCTAGCACGGGGGAGACCCAGTACTTC	CSVLPSTGETQYF
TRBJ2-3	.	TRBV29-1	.	TGCAGCGTTGGTTCTAGGGGGAGCACAGATACGCAGTATTTT	CSVGSRGSTDTQYF
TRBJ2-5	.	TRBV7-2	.	TGTGCCAGCAGCCCCCCGGCGACGGGAAAAGAGACCCAGTACTTC	CASSPPATGKETQYF
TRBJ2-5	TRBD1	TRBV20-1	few	TGCAGTGCTAGAGATGGGGGCAGGGGGGAGACCCAGTACTTC	CSARDGGRGETQYF
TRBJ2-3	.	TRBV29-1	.	TGCAGCGCCGGCGAGGGGACGCAGTATTTT	CSAGEGTQYF
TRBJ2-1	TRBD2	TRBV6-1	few	TGTGCCAGCAGTCCACGACTAGCGGTGAGCTCCTACAATGAGCAGTTCTTC	CASSPRLAVSSYNEQFF
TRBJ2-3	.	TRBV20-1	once	TGCAGTGCTAGAGGACAGCATAGCACAGATACGCAGTATTTT	CSARGQHSTDTQYF
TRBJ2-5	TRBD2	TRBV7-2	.	TGTGCCAGCAGCTTAAGAGCAGCGGGAGGGCGGCGGGAGACCCAGTACTTC	CASSLRAAGGRRETQYF
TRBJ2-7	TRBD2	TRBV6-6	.	TGTGCCAGCAGTCCGCCGTCTACTAGCGGGACCTACGAGCAGTACTTC	CASSPPSTSGTYEQYF
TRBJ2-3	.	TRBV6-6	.	TGTGCCAGCAGTTACTCCCCCGGGACGGATACGCAGTATTTT	CASSYSPGTDTQYF
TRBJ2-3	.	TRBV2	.	TGTGCCAGTAATCAGGAGACAGATACGCAGTATTTT	CASNQETDTQYF
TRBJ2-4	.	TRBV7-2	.	TGTGCCAACAGCTTAGCCCAGAACAAAAACATTCAGTACTTC	CANSLAQNKNIQYF
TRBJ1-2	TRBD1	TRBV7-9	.	TGTGCCAGCAGCTTGGGACAGGGGGTATATCGCTACACCTTC	CASSLGQGVYRYTF
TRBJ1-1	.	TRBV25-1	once	TGTGCCACCCTGAATGGGAGGAACACTGAAGCTTTCTTT	CATLNGRNTEAFF
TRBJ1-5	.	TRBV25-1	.	TGTGCCAGCAGTGAACCGGGCGGAGCCCAGCCCCAGCATTTT	CASSEPGGAQPQHF
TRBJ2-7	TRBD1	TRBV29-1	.	TGCAGCGTTGCTAGACAGGGCGGCCACGAGCAGTACTTC	CSVARQGGHEQYF
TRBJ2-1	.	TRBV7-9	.	TGTGCCAGCAGCTTAGTCGCGGGGTCAAGGACCCATGAGCAGTTCTTC	CASSLVAGSRTHEQFF
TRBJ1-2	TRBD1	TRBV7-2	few	TGTGCCAGCAGCTTTGCGACAGGGGAGTCCTATGGCTACACCTTC	CASSFATGESYGYTF
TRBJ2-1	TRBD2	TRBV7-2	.	TGTGCCAGCAGCCCCGCCCTAGCGGGATCGTACAATGAGCAGTTCTTC	CASSPALAGSYNEQFF
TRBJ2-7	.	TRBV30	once	TGTGCCTGGAGTGCTAGTCCCTACGAGCAGTACTTC	CAWSASPYEQYF
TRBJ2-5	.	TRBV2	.	TGCGCCAGCAGTGAGACAGGAGAGACCCAGTACTTC	CASSETGETQYF
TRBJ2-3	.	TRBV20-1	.	TGCAGTGCTAGGGTGGCGGGATACAACTCAGGGACGCAGTATTTT	CSARVAGYNSGTQYF
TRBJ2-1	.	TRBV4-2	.	TGTGCCAGCAGCCAAGAGGAAGCGGAGCTGTACAATGAGCAGTTCTTC	CASSQEEAELYNEQFF
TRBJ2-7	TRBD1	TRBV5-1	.	TGCGCCAGCAGACGACAGGGGGCTCTGGTTTACGAGCAGTACTTC	CASRRQGALVYEQYF
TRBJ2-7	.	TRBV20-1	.	TGCAGTGTTGAACCCTCAGGGACCTACGAGCAGTACTTC	CSVEPSGTYEQYF
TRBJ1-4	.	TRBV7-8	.	TGTGCCAGCAGCAAGGAAATGGGCGAAAAACTGTTTTTT	CASSKEMGEKLFF
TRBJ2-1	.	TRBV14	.	TGTGCCAGCAGCCAAGAAGTCTCGGGAAATGAGCAGTTCTTC	CASSQEVSGNEQFF
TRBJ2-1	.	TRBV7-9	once	TGTGCCAGCAACTCGGGACTCCGGTACAATGAGCAGTTCTTC	CASNSGLRYNEQFF
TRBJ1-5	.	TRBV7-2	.	TGTGCCAGCAGCTTGGGGGGGGACTGGCAGCCCCAGCATTTT	CASSLGGDWQPQHF
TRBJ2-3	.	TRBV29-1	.	TGCAGCGTTGACGGCAGGGCGGGTCCCGATACGCAGTATTTT	CSVDGRAGPDTQYF
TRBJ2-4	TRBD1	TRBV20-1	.	TGCAGTGCTCGACCAGGGGGCATGTTTGACATTCAGTACTTC	CSARPGGMFDIQYF
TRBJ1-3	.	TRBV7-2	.	TGTGCCAGCAGCGCAGACGGTAGAAACACCATATATTTT	CASSADGRNTIYF
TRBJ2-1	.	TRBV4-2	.	TGTGCCAGCAGCCAAGAGGGGGATAAAAACAATGAGCAGTTCTTC	CASSQEGDKNNEQFF
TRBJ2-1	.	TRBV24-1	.	TGTGCCACCAGTGATTCCTCGGGCGGGCCCTACAATGAGCAGTTCTTC	CATSDSSGGPYNEQFF
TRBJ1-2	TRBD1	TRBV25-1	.	TGTGCCAGCAGTGAAATCTACAGGGGGGATGGCTACACCTTC	CASSEIYRGDGYTF
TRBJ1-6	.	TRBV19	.	TGTGCCAGTAAGCGGTCGGGGCAGTTCAATTCACCCCTCCACTTT	CASKRSGQFNSPLHF
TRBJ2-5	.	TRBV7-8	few	TGTGCCAGCAGCTTAAATTCCCCTAGTTCTAAAGAGACCCAGTACTTC	CASSLNSPSSKETQYF
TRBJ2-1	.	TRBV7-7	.	TGTGCCAGCAGCTTAGAAAGACCCGGGGAGCAGTTCTTC	CASSLERPGEQFF
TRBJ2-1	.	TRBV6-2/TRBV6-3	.	TGTGCCAGCAGTTACGGGGGCCACACGTACAATGAGCAGTTCTTC	CASSYGGHTYNEQFF
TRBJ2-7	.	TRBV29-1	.	TGCAGCGTTGAAGGGCAGACAGGAGGGTACGAGCAGTACTTC	CSVEGQTGGYEQYF
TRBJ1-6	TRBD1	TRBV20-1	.	TGCAGTGCTAGGGACGACAGGGGATTCTCACCCCTCCACTTT	CSARDDRGFSPLHF
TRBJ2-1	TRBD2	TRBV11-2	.	TGTGCCAGCAGCTTTGGCGGGAGGTCTGACAATGAGCAGTTCTTC	CASSFGGRSDNEQFF